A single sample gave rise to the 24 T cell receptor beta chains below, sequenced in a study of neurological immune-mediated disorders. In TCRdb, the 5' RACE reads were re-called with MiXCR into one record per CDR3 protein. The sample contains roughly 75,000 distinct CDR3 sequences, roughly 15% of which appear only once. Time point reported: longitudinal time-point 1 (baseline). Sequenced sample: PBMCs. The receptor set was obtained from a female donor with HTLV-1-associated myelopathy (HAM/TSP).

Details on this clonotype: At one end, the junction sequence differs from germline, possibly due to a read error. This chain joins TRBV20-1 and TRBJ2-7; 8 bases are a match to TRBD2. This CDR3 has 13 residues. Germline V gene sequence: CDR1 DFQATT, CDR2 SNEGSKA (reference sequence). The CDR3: CSASAGEAYEQNF. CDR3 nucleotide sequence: TGCAGTGCCTCAGCGGGGGAGGCCTACGAGCAGAACTTC.

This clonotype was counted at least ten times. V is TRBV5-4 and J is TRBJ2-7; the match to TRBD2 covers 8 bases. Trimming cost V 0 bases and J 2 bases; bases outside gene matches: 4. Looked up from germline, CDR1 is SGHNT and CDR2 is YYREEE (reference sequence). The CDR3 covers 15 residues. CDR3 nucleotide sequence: TGTGCCAGCAGCTTGGGCAGCGGGGGTGCCTACGAGCAGTACTTC. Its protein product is CASSLGSGGAYEQYF.

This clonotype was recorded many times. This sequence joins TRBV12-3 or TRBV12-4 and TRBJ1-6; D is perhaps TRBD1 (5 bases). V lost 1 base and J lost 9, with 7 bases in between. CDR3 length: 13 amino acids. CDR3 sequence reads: CASSLGGSSPLHF. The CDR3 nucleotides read TGTGCCAGCAGTTTAGGGGGGAGTTCACCCCTCCACTTT.

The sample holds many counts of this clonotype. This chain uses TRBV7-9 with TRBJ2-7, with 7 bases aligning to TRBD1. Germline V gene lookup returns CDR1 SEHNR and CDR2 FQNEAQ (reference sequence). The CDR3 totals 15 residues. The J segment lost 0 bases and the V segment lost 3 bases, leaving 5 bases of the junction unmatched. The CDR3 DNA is TGTGCCAGCAGCTTCGGACAGGTCTTCTCCTACGAGCAGTACTTC. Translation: CASSFGQVFSYEQYF.

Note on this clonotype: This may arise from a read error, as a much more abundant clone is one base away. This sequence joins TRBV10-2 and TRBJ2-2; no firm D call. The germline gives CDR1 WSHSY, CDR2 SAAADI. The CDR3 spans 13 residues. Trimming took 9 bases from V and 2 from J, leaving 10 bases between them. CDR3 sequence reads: CARREVNTGELFF. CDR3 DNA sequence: TGCGCCAGAAGGGAAGTAAACACCGGGGAGCTGTTTTTT.

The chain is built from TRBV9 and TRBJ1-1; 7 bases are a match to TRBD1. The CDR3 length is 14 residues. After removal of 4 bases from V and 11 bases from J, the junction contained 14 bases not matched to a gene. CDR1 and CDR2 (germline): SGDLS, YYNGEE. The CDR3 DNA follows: TGTGCCAGCAGCTTGATTCCCAGGGGGGAATCTGCTTTCTTT. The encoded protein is CASSLIPRGESAFF.

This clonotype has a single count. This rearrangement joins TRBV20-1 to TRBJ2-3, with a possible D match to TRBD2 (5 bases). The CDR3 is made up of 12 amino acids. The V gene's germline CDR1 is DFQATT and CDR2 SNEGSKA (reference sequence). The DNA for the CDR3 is TGCGGAGGAGTGGGTAGCACAGATACGCAGTATTTT. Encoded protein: CGGVGSTDTQYF.

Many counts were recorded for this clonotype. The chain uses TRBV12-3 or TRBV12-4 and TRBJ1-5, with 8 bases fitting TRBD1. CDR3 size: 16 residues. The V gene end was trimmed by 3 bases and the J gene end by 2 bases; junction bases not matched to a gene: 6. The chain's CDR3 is CASSFRQGFRNQPQHF. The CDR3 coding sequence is TGTGCCAGCAGTTTTCGACAGGGGTTTCGCAATCAGCCCCAGCATTTT.

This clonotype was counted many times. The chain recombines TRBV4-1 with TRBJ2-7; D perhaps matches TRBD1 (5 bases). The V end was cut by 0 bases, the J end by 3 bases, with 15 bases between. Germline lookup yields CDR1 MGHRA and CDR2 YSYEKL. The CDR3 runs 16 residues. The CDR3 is CASSQDGRTPVYEQYF. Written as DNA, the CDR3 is TGCGCCAGCAGCCAAGATGGCCGGACACCAGTCTACGAGCAGTACTTC.

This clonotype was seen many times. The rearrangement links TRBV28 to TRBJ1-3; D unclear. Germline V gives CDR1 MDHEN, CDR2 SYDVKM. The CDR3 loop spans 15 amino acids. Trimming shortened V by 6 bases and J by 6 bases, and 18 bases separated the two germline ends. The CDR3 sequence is CASRLYSAQSNTIYF. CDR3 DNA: TGTGCCAGCAGACTATATTCCGCTCAATCAAACACCATATATTTT.

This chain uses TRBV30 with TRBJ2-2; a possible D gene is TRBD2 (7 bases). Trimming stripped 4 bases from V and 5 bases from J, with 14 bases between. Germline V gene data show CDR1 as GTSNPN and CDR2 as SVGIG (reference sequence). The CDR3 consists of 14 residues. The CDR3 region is CAWIMAGATGELFF. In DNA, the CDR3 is TGTGCCTGGATCATGGCGGGGGCAACCGGGGAGCTGTTTTTT.

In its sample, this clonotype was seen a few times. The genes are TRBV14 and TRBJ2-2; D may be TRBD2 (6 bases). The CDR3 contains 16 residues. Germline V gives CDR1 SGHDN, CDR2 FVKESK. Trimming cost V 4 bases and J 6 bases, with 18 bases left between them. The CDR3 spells CASSLTGGFVAGELFF. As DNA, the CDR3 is TGTGCCAGCAGCCTCACCGGGGGTTTCGTCGCCGGGGAGCTGTTTTTT.

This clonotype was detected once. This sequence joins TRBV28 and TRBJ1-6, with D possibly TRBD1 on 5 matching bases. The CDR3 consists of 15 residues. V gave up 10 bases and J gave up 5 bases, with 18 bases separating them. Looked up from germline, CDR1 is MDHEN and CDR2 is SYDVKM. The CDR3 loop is CAIHPPGLNNSPLHF. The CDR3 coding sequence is TGTGCCATCCATCCACCGGGACTGAATAATTCACCCCTCCACTTT. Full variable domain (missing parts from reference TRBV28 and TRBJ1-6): DVKVTQSSRYLVKRTGEKVFLECVQDMDHENMFWYRQDPGLGLRLIYFSYDVKMKEKGDIPEGYSVSREKKERFSLILESASTNQTSMYLCAIHPPGLNNSPLHFGNGTRLTVT.

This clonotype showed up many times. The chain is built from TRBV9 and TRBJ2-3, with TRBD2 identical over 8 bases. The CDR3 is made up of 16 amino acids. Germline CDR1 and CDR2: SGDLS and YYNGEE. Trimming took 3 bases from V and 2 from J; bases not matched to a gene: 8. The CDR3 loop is CASSDTAGAFTDTQYF. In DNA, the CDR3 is TGTGCCAGCAGCGATACAGCGGGGGCCTTCACAGATACGCAGTATTTT.

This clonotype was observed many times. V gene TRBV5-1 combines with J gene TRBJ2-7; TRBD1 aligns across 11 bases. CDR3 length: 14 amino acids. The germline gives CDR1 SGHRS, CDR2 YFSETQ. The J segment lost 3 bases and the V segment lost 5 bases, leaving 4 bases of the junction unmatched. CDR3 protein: CASRTGTGGYEQYF. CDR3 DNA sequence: TGCGCCAGCAGAACCGGGACAGGGGGCTACGAGCAGTACTTC.

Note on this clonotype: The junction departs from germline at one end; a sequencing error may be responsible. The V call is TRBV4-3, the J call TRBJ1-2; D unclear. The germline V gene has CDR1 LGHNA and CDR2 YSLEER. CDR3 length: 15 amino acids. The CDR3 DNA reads TGCGCCAGCACCCAAGAAGTAACTACGAGACGGTGCTACACCTTC. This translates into CASTQEVTTRRCYTF.

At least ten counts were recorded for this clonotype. CDR3 in amino acids: CASMEDRGYEQYF. For the CDR3, the DNA is TGTGCCAGCATGGAGGACAGGGGCTACGAGCAGTACTTC. The chain employs TRBV7-9 and TRBJ2-7; TRBD1 matches 9 bases. V dropped 7 bases and J dropped 3; count of bases not matched to a gene: 4. Germline lookup yields CDR1 SEHNR and CDR2 FQNEAQ (reference sequence). The CDR3 has 13 amino acids. Drawing the rest from reference TRBV7-9 and TRBJ2-7, the complete variable domain is DTGVSQNPRHKITKRGQNVTFRCDPISEHNRLYWYRQTLGQGPEFLTYFQNEAQLEKSRLLSDRFSAERPKGSFSTLEIQRTEQGDSAMYLCASMEDRGYEQYFGPGTRLTVT.

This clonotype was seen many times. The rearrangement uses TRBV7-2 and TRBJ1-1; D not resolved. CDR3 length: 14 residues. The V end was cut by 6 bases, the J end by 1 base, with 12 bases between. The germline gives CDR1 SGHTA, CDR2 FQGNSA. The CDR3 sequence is CASRYRRQNTEAFF. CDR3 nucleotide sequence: TGTGCCAGCAGATATAGGCGACAGAACACTGAAGCTTTCTTT.

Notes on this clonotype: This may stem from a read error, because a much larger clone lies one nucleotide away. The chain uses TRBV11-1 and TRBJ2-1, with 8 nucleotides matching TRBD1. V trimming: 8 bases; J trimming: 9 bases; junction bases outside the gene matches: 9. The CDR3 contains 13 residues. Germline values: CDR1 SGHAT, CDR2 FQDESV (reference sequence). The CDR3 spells CASRTGFLGEQFF. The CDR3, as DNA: TGTGCCAGCCGGACAGGGTTCTTAGGTGAGCAGTTCTTC.

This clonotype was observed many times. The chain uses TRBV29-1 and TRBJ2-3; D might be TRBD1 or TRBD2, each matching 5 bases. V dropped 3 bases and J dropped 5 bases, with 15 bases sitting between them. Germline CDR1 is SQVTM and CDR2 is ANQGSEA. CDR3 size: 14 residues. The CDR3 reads CSVEWDPNGDTQYF. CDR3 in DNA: TGCAGCGTTGAGTGGGACCCCAACGGAGATACGCAGTATTTT.

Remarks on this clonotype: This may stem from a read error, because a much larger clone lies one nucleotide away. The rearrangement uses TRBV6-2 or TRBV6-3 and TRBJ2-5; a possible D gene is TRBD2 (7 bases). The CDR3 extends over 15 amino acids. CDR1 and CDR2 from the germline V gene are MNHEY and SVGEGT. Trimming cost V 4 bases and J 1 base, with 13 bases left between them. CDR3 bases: TGTGCCAGCAGTTCGGGGGGCCCCGGCCAAGAGACCCAGTACTTC. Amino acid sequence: CASSSGGPGQETQYF.

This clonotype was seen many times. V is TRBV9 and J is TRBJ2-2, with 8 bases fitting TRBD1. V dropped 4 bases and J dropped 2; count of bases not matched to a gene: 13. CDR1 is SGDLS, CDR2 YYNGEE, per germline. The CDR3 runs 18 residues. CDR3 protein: CASSHYGQGAINTGELFF. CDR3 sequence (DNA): TGTGCCAGCAGCCATTACGGACAGGGTGCCATTAACACCGGGGAGCTGTTTTTT.

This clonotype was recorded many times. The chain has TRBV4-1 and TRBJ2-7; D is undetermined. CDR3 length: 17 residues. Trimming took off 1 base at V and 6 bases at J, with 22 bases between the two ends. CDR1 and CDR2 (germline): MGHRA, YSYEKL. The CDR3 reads CASSQGLLGFRAGEQYF. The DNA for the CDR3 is TGCGCCAGCAGCCAAGGCCTATTAGGATTCCGAGCCGGCGAGCAGTACTTC.

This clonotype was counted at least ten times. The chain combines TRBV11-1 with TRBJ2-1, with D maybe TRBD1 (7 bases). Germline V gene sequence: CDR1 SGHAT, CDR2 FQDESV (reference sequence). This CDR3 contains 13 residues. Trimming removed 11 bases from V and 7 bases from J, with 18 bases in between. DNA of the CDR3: TGTGCCTCCCTTCCCAGGGGGAGGAATGAGCAGTTCTTC. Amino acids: CASLPRGRNEQFF.